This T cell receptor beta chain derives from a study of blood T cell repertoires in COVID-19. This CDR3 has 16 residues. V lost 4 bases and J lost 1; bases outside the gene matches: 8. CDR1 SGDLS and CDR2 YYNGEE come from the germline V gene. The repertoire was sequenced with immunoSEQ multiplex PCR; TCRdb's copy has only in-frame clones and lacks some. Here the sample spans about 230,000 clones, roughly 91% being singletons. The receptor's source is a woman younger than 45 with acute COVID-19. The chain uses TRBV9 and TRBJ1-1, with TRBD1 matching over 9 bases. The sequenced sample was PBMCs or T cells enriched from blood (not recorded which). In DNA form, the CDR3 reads TGTGCCAGCAGCCTATACAGGGGGCCGGGGAACACTGAAGCTTTCTTT. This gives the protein CASSLYRGPGNTEAFF. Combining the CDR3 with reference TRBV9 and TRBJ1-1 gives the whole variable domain DSGVTQTPKHLITATGQRVTLRCSPRSGDLSVYWYQQSLDQGLQFLIQYYNGEERAKGNILERFSAQQFPDLHSELNLSSLELGDSALYFCASSLYRGPGNTEAFFGQGTRLTVV.